This TCR beta chain was sequenced in a study of CD8 T cells in ankylosing spondylitis. General study findings and limits: One TCR beta motif, made up of under ten highly homologous variants, appeared characteristic of ankylosing spondylitis blood. Disease-linked clones bore a CD8+ phenotype, appearing relatively rarely in peripheral blood. Certain motif variants had earlier appeared in reactive arthritis synovial fluid and blood.

TCR beta libraries were made by quantitative 5'-RACE with molecular barcodes. In TCRdb, the 5' RACE reads were re-called with MiXCR into one record per CDR3 protein. The sample records approximately 92,000 distinct CDR3 sequences, roughly 9.6% being singletons. Per germline, CDR1 LGHDT and CDR2 YNNKEL (reference sequence). The CDR3 consists of 14 residues. V lost 5 bases and J lost 4; bases outside the gene matches: 4. As to this clonotype: The antigen is undetermined.

This TCR came from a male donor with ankylosing spondylitis or in good health (not recorded which). The genes are TRBV3-1 and TRBJ2-5, with 10 bases lining up with TRBD1. The material sequenced was blood, either unsorted or a sorted T cell fraction (not recorded which). CDR3 amino acids: CASSYDRGPETQYF. DNA for the CDR3: TGTGCCAGCAGCTACGACAGGGGGCCAGAGACCCAGTACTTC.